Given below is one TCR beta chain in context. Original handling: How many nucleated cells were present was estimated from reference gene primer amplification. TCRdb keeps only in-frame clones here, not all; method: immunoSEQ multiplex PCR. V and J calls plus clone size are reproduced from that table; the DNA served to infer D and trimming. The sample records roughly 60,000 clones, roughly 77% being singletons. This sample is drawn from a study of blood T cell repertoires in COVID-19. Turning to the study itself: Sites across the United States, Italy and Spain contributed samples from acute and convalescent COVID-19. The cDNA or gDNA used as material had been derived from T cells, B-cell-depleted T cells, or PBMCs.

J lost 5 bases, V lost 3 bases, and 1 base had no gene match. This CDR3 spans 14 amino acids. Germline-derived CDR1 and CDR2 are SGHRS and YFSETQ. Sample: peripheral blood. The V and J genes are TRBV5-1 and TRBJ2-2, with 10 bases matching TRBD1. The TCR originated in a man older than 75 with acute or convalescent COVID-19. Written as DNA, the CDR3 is TGCGCCAGCAGCTGGGGACAGGGGACCGGGGAGCTGTTTTTT. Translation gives CASSWGQGTGELFF.